This TCR beta chain originates from a study of blood T cell repertoires in COVID-19. Across the whole study: COVID-19 samples collected from the United States, Italy and Spain covered acute and convalescent phases.

V shed 6 bases, J shed 0 bases, and the junction held 14 bases outside the gene matches. The CDR3 runs to 19 residues. Looked up from germline, CDR1 is ENHRY and CDR2 is SYGVKD. Cohort allocation depended upon clinical history that participants reported. Cohort 3 donors were reported recovered after two negative PCRs, clearance, or symptom resolution. Profiling relied on immunoSEQ multiplex PCR, and the TCRdb table lists in-frame clones only, not all of them. Of roughly 200,000 clones in the sample, approximately 75% were seen once. The sequence came from a man aged 40-49 years who had recovered from COVID-19. V usage is TRBV10-3 and J usage is TRBJ1-3; 10 bases line up with TRBD1. Sequencing was performed on PBMCs or T cells enriched from blood (not recorded which). CDR3 region: CAISQPGTGVSRSGNTIYF. CDR3 DNA: TGTGCCATCAGCCAACCCGGGACAGGGGTCAGTCGCTCTGGAAACACCATATATTTT.